The clone carrying this TCR beta chain was recorded a few times. The antigen remains undetermined. The data belong to a study of response to subunit inactivated influenza vaccine. CDR3 length: 14 amino acids. Trimming took 2 bases from V and 7 from J, leaving 9 bases between them. Germline loops: CDR1 LGHDT, CDR2 YNNKEL (reference sequence). Regarding the study as a whole: Seasonal influenza vaccination, on each occasion, was suggested by the authors to recruit few new T cells.

TCRdb passed the RT-PCR reads through MiXCR, listing each CDR3 protein once. Among hundreds of thousands of distinct CDR3 sequences listed, approximately 7.6% were seen once. The rearrangement joins TRBV3-1 to TRBJ1-6; a possible D gene is TRBD1 (5 bases). This sample comprised PBMCs from blood, obtained 23 to 25 months after vaccination. This sequence originates from a man between 50 and 70 years old who received an inactivated influenza vaccine. The CDR3 here is CASSQTRQNSPLHF. The CDR3 DNA sequence: TGTGCCAGCAGCCAAACCAGACAGAATTCACCCCTCCACTTT.